Here is one TCR beta chain with its context. MiXCR, run by TCRdb on the 5' RACE reads, gives a single entry per CDR3 protein. The sample holds 190,000 or so distinct CDR3 sequences, roughly a fifth seen once. The data are from a study of T-cell memory formation after mild COVID-19. The TCR was taken from an adult woman who had mild COVID-19 (a few samples of this study predate the infection). Cell type and time point are not known. Sequenced sample: PBMCs or a T cell subset sorted from them (not recorded which).

CDR3 amino acids: CRNSLDELFF. In DNA, the CDR3 is TGCAGGAACTCCCTCGACGAGCTGTTTTTT. The chain links TRBV20-1 to TRBJ2-2; unclear D gene. Germline V gene sequence: CDR1 DFQATT, CDR2 SNEGSKA (reference sequence). The CDR3 consists of 10 residues.